The rows below give T cell receptor beta chains drawn from one sample of a study of tumor-infiltrating lymphocytes in primary liver carcinoma. TCRdb reprocessed the multiplex PCR reads via MiXCR and lists one record per CDR3 protein. This table has fewer than 90,000 distinct CDR3 sequences, 72% appearing once. Material for sequencing was liver tumor tissue from sampling region 1. The receptors were gathered from a man aged 40-49 years with primary liver carcinoma and hepatitis B virus infection. CDR3s include the opening cysteine and the closing phenylalanine or tryptophan. Rows may omit the clone size; those that give it use once, few, many or a size class.

size,J,V,CDR3
medium-sized,TRBJ2-1,TRBV6-6,CASSPGGNEQFF
-,TRBJ2-7,TRBV6-1,CASREAVYEQHF
-,TRBJ2-2,TRBV11-2,CASSLVGGGTGKLSF
many,TRBJ1-1,TRBV30,CAWTRRGGSEAFF
many,TRBJ2-1,TRBV5-1,CASSLGGATYNEQFF
-,TRBJ2-1,TRBV14,CASSRFYNEQLF
-,TRBJ1-2,TRBV11-2,CANSLEGKYGYTF
-,TRBJ2-4,TRBV12-3/TRBV12-4,CASSLNGWDIQNF
-,TRBJ2-1,TRBV29-1,CRGLPGQGVDEHFF
-,TRBJ2-1,TRBV5-4,CASSPGTSPANEQFF
-,TRBJ2-2,TRBV2,CASSGQATGGLFF
many,TRBJ2-1,TRBV10-2,CASSEEGWEGRVHEQFF
once,TRBJ2-5,TRBV11-3,CARRPRTGSQETQYF
-,TRBJ2-7,TRBV11-2,CASNHAPPYELYF
-,TRBJ2-7,TRBV6-2/TRBV6-3,CAINLSEDYEQYF
-,TRBJ2-5,TRBV12-3/TRBV12-4,CASTLGPAAQETLYF
-,TRBJ2-1,TRBV24-1,CATSAPQGAAEQFF
-,TRBJ2-7,TRBV28,CASVGEGGFYEQYF
once,TRBJ2-1,TRBV11-2,CASSLPYRGPVKQVRSYNEQFF
once,TRBJ2-7,TRBV7-8,CSSSTSRGYEQYF
-,TRBJ1-2,TRBV6-5,CANRYSSSGNGYTF
-,TRBJ1-1,TRBV20-1,CSAPRGGMNTEAFF
many,TRBJ1-2,TRBV4-1,CASSQVEGAGYYGYTF
-,TRBJ2-3,TRBV6-2/TRBV6-3,CASSYPDKGDSDTQYF
-,TRBJ2-1,TRBV13,CASTPRGQTSHNELFF
-,TRBJ2-7,TRBV29-1,CSVASGWGMPYEQYF
-,TRBJ2-1,TRBV6-5,CAGSPDRDTKEFF
-,TRBJ1-1,TRBV10-3,CVITRTGLGTEAFF
-,TRBJ2-5,TRBV11-2,CISSLDRDETQYF
few,TRBJ2-7,TRBV2,CASNPGQTDYEQYF
many,TRBJ2-1,TRBV6-1,CASSEARGLYNEQFF
-,TRBJ2-5,TRBV2,CASAEGETQYF